The source of this T cell receptor beta chain is a study of human T cells and chemical hapten exposure. Study-level points and caveats: Alopecia affected the donors, so their immune response may differ from healthy people's.

Library preparation tagged each individual cDNA molecule with a unique molecular identifier. One entry per CDR3 protein results from TCRdb running MiXCR on the RACE reads. Among 150,000 to 200,000 distinct CDR3 sequences listed, around 25% were seen once. As to this clonotype: Its cognate antigen is unknown.

Time point indicated: patch test 3, about 24 weeks after DPC sensitization. Treatment reported: therapeutic diphenylcyclopropenone sensitization with weekly scalp DPC. Blood draws preceded each patch test application. The CDR3 contains 14 residues. V lost 0 bases, J lost 6 bases, and 12 bases lay in between. Germline-derived CDR1 and CDR2 are SGHRS and YFSETQ. The receptor was isolated from a woman aged 35 to 49 with alopecia areata. Some clones in this sample may be carry-over from other donors' samples. The chain carries TRBV5-1 and TRBJ1-2, with a tentative D call TRBD1 (6 bases). The sample here was whole blood, taken in connection with sensitization to the hapten diphenylcyclopropenone (DPC). The CDR3 DNA sequence: TGCGCCAGCAGCTTGGAGACAGGCCGTCATGGCTACACCTTC. Amino acid sequence: CASSLETGRHGYTF.